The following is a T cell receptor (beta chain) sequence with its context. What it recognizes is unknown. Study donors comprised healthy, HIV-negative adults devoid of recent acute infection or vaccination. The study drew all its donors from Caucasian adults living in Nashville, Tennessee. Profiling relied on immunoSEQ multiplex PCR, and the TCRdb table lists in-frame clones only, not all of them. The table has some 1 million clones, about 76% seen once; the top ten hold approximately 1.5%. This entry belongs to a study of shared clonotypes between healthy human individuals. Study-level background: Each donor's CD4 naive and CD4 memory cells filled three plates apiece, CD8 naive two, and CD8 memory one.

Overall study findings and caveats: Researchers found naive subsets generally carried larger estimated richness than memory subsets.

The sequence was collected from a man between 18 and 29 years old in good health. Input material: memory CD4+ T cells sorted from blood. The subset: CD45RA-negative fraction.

The CDR3 region has the DNA TGTGCCAGCACCATATTTAGGAGGTTCCGCTCCTACGAGCAGTACTTC. Translated: CASTIFRRFRSYEQYF. The chain links TRBV28 to TRBJ2-7, with D possibly matching TRBD2 (5 bases). Trimming shortened V by 7 bases and J by 0 bases, and 19 bases separated the two germline ends. The germline gives CDR1 MDHEN, CDR2 SYDVKM. This CDR3 has 16 residues.